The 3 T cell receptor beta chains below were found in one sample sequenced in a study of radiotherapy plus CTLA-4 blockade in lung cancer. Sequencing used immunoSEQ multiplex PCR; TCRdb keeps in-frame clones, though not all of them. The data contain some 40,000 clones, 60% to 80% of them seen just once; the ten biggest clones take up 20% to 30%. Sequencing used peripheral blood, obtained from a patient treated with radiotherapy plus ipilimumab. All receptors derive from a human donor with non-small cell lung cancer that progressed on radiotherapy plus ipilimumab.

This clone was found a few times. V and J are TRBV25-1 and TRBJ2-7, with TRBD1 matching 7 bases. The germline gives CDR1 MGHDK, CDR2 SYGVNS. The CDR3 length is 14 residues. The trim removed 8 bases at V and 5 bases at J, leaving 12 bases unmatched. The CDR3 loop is CASGRTGSYNEQYF. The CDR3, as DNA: TGTGCCAGCGGTAGGACAGGATCTTACAACGAGCAGTACTTC.

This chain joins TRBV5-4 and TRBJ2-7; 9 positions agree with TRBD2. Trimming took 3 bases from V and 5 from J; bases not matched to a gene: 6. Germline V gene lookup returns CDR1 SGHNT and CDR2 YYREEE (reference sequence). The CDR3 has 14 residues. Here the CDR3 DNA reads TGTGCCAGCAGCTGGCGGGGGGGCCCCAACGAGCAGTACTTC. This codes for CASSWRGGPNEQYF.

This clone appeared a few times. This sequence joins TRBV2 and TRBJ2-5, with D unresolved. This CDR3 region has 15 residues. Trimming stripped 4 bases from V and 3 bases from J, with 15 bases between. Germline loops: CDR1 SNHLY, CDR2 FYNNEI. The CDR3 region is CASSVPPTMKETQYF. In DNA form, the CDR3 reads TGTGCCAGCAGTGTTCCTCCTACTATGAAAGAGACCCAGTACTTC. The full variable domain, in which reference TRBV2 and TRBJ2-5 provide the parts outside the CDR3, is EPEVTQTPSHQVTQMGQEVILRCVPISNHLYFYWYRQILGQKVEFLVSFYNNEISEKSEIFDDQFSVERPDGSNFTLKIRSTKLEDSAMYFCASSVPPTMKETQYFGPGTRLLVL.